The rows below give T cell receptor beta chains drawn from one sample of a study of cytomegalovirus exposure and HLA in healthy donors. The assay was immunoSEQ multiplex PCR, and TCRdb's table has in-frame clones only and misses some. The sample has 71,000 or so clones; just under 95% are singletons. Material for sequencing was PBMCs. Source of these receptors: a man aged 18-30 years in good health and CMV-seropositive. Each CDR3 is given with its conserved first and last residue. A D gene is named only where the DNA matches it firmly.

j_call v_call d_call cdr3_aa cdr3_nt
TRBJ1-1 TRBV19 TRBD1 CASKLAGQMNTEAFF TGTGCCAGTAAACTGGCGGGACAGATGAACACTGAAGCTTTCTTT
TRBJ2-7 TRBV27 . CASGHYEQYF TGTGCCAGCGGCCACTACGAGCAGTACTTC
TRBJ2-2 TRBV21-1 . CASSNERGASAGELFF TGTGCCAGCAGCAACGAGCGGGGGGCTAGCGCCGGGGAGCTGTTTTTT
TRBJ2-3 TRBV11-3 TRBD2 CASSLGAASGGTDTQYF TGTGCCAGCAGCTTAGGTGCGGCTAGCGGGGGCACAGATACGCAGTATTTT
TRBJ1-4 TRBV5-4 . CASSSPGEEKLFF TGTGCCAGCAGCTCTCCAGGGGAAGAAAAACTGTTTTTT
TRBJ2-6 TRBV6-5 . CASSRLETAGSVLTF TGTGCCAGCAGCCGCCTCGAGACAGCCGGGAGCGTCCTGACTTTC
TRBJ2-1 TRBV27 TRBD2 CASSLSGTSGAEQFF TGTGCCAGCAGTTTAAGTGGGACTAGCGGGGCTGAGCAGTTCTTC
TRBJ1-2 TRBV6-5 TRBD1 CASSPLRDREGYTF TGTGCCAGCAGCCCACTTCGGGACAGGGAAGGCTACACCTTC
TRBJ1-1 TRBV4-1 . CASSQTGNTEAFF TGCGCCAGCAGCCAGACAGGGAACACTGAAGCTTTCTTT
TRBJ1-1 TRBV5-1 . CASSFEGTEAFF TGCGCCAGCAGCTTTGAGGGAACTGAAGCTTTCTTT
TRBJ2-1 TRBV11-1 TRBD2 CASSSLAGGPYEQFF TGTGCCAGCAGCTCCCTAGCGGGAGGGCCCTATGAGCAGTTCTTC
TRBJ2-1 TRBV5-1 TRBD2 CASSSRSSGSDEQFF TGCGCCAGCAGCTCCCGGTCAAGCGGGAGCGATGAGCAGTTCTTC